The T cell receptor (beta chain) described here comes from a study of T cells after yellow fever vaccination. Background on the study: The fractions with low cell numbers were processed using SMART-Seq v4 Ultra Low Input. Overall study results and limits: Boosting was followed by the reappearance of most primary-vaccination clones (under 97% CD4, around 86% CD8). Only a minor proportion of clonotypes was detected across both CD4 and CD8 compartments.

After removal of 1 base from V and 3 bases from J, the junction contained 4 bases not matched to a gene. Per the germline V gene, CDR1 is LGHNA and CDR2 is YSLEER. The CDR3 has 15 amino acids. Synthesis of TCR cDNA relied on 5'RACE template switching, which attached a universal primer site and UMIs. A single record per CDR3 protein comes from TCRdb applying MiXCR to the 5' RACE reads. The sample carries around 600,000 distinct CDR3 sequences, 9% to 15% recorded once. This clonotype occurred many times. As yet, its antigen is unknown. The input for sequencing was PBMCs, taken on the day of the yellow fever booster vaccination. This chain connects TRBV4-3 to TRBJ2-3; 7 bases agree with TRBD2. The receptor was isolated from a man aged 25 to 45 who received the YFV17D yellow fever vaccine. CDR3 nucleotide sequence: TGCGCCAGCAGCCAAGGCGGGAGTAGGACAGATACGCAGTATTTT. This gives the protein CASSQGGSRTDTQYF.